This T cell receptor (beta chain) was captured in a study of technical replicates of blood from several donors. The repertoire was sequenced with immunoSEQ multiplex PCR; TCRdb's copy has only in-frame clones and lacks some. In the table there are tens of thousands of clones, 88% of which are singletons. V dropped 4 bases and J dropped 2 bases, with 13 bases sitting between them. This CDR3 has 15 amino acids. CDR1 and CDR2 (germline): SGHRS, YFSETQ. The sequenced sample was PBMCs. V and J are TRBV5-1 and TRBJ1-5; the D is unclear. This clonotype was obtained from a human donor in good health. Some clones in this sample may be carry-over from other donors' samples. The CDR3 sequence is CASSLDATGNQPQHF. The CDR3, as DNA: TGCGCCAGCAGCCTGGACGCTACGGGCAATCAGCCCCAGCATTTT.